These 21 T cell receptor beta chains share one sample of origin, sequenced in a study of T cells in Graves' hyperthyroidism and ophthalmopathy (dated by TCRdb to the late 2010s). Library method: multiplex PCR. Data came from an Illumina HiSeq 2000. The TCR beta CDR3 regions were amplified from RNA transcripts. The first round of RT-PCR for the TCR CDR3 was performed with the HTBI primer set and the Qiagen OneStep RT-PCR kit. The public reads were quality trimmed at Q25 with fastp and then assembled into clones with MiXCR by TCRdb, keeping productive beta chains. Duplicate CDR3 protein sequences are folded into a single record with the most common DNA and genes. This sample comprises roughly 500,000 distinct CDR3 sequences, around 43% of them detected only once. The ten largest make up about 40% of the sample. Sequencing was performed on peripheral blood or thyroid tissue (not recorded which). These receptors all come from an adult woman with Graves' disease, either hyperthyroidism or ophthalmopathy (not recorded which).

The table lists this clonotype with a few counts. The genes are TRBV5-4 and TRBJ1-1; TRBD1 aligns across 7 bases. The germline gives CDR1 SGHNT, CDR2 YYREEE (reference sequence). The length of the CDR3 is 16 residues. V gave up 7 bases and J gave up 0 bases; unmatched junction bases: 12. CDR3 sequence reads: CASSLPTGPMNTEAFF. The DNA of the CDR3 is TGTGCCAGCTCACTCCCGACAGGGCCGATGAACACTGAAGCTTTCTTT. The full variable domain, completed using reference TRBV5-4 and TRBJ1-1, is ETGVTQSPTHLIKTRGQQVTLRCSSQSGHNTVSWYQQALGQGPQFIFQYYREEENGRGNFPPRFSGLQFPNYSSELNVNALELDDSALYLCASSLPTGPMNTEAFFGQGTRLTVV.

The rearrangement links TRBV15 to TRBJ2-5, with D perhaps matching TRBD2 (5 bases). Germline lookup yields CDR1 LNHNV and CDR2 YYDKDF (reference sequence). The V end lost 8 bases, the J end lost 5 bases, and 12 bases lay between the germline ends. This CDR3 region has 12 residues. The CDR3 spells CATASQRETQYF. In nucleotides, the CDR3 is TGTGCCACCGCTTCACAGCGGGAGACCCAGTACTTC.

This clonotype was counted between two and nine times. V is TRBV10-2 and J is TRBJ2-7; TRBD1 aligns across 10 bases. CDR3 length equals 13 residues. Germline assignment: CDR1 WSHSY and CDR2 SAAADI. Trimming at V came to 6 bases and at J to 6 bases, leaving 5 bases not matched to a gene. CDR3 bases: TGCGCCAGCAGAGAGAGACAGGGGGCCGAGCAGTACTTC. Translated: CASRERQGAEQYF.

This clonotype came up many times. This rearrangement joins TRBV7-2 to TRBJ1-4; unclear D gene. Germline-derived CDR1 and CDR2 are SGHTA and FQGNSA. The CDR3 has 15 residues. Deletions cut 4 bases from V and 0 bases from J, with 9 bases between. In nucleotides, the CDR3 is TGTGCCAGCAGCTCTCAACATGCAACTAATGAAAAACTGTTTTTT. This encodes CASSSQHATNEKLFF.

Worth noting for this clonotype: Its ends do not fully match the called genes, so a read error is possible. The V call is TRBV29-1, the J call TRBJ2-5; 11 nucleotides agree with TRBD2. The CDR3 covers 11 residues. CDR1 is SQVTM and CDR2 is ANQGSEA in the germline V gene. CDR3 in amino acids: CSTLYSGRVFF. The CDR3 DNA reads TGCAGCACCCTTTATAGCGGGAGGGTTTTCTTC. Using reference TRBV29-1 and TRBJ2-5 for the parts outside the CDR3, the full variable domain is SAVISQKPSRDICQRGTSLTIQCQVDSQVTMMFWYRQQPGQSLTLIATANQGSEATYESGFVIDKFPISRPNLTFSTLTVSNMSPEDSSIYLCSTLYSGRVFFGPGTRLLVL.

This chain connects TRBV24-1 to TRBJ2-1, with 11 positions matching TRBD2. The CDR3 has 12 amino acids. CDR1 KGHDR and CDR2 SFDVKD come from the germline V gene. The V gene end was trimmed by 9 bases and the J gene end by 7 bases; junction bases not matched to a gene: 1. CDR3 DNA sequence: TGTGCCACCGGGACTAGCGGAAATGAGCAGTTCTTC. It codes for CATGTSGNEQFF.

The CDR3 spells CASYLTGDTEAFF. CDR3 coding DNA: TGCGCCAGCTACCTAACAGGGGACACTGAAGCTTTCTTT. The V gene is TRBV5-1, the J gene TRBJ1-1, with 7 nucleotides matching TRBD1. The J segment lost 3 bases and the V segment lost 7 bases, leaving 6 bases of the junction unmatched. In germline, CDR1 is SGHRS, CDR2 YFSETQ. The CDR3 totals 13 residues. Using reference TRBV5-1 and TRBJ1-1 for the parts outside the CDR3, the full variable domain is KAGVTQTPRYLIKTRGQQVTLSCSPISGHRSVSWYQQTPGQGLQFLFEYFSETQRNKGNFPGRFSGRQFSNSRSEMNVSTLELGDSALYLCASYLTGDTEAFFGQGTRLTVV.

The chain couples TRBV24-1 to TRBJ2-2; TRBD2 matches at 9 bases. Germline V lookup: CDR1 KGHDR, CDR2 SFDVKD. The junction had 5 bases not matched to a gene; V was cut back by 4 bases and J by 0 bases. The CDR3 runs to 17 residues. In DNA, the CDR3 is TGTGCCACCAGTGACCGACTAGCGGAAGCGAACACCGGGGAGCTGTTTTTT. This translates into CATSDRLAEANTGELFF.

V gene TRBV19 combines with J gene TRBJ1-1, with D hard to call. The V end lost 5 bases, the J end lost 0 bases, and 10 bases lay between the germline ends. Germline V gene lookup returns CDR1 LNHDA and CDR2 SQIVND (reference sequence). The CDR3 spans 14 residues. The CDR3 spells CASSPRGLNTEAFF. The CDR3, as DNA: TGTGCCAGTAGTCCCAGAGGGCTGAACACTGAAGCTTTCTTT.

This clonotype appeared once. V and J are TRBV12-3 or TRBV12-4 and TRBJ1-3; D not certain. Trimming stripped 5 bases from V and 0 bases from J, with 11 bases between. This CDR3 has 15 residues. The CDR3 DNA reads as TGTGCCAGCAGTCCCGCAGGTACCTCTGGAAACACCATATATTTT. Translated: CASSPAGTSGNTIYF.

This clonotype turned up a few times. The chain uses TRBV6-4 and TRBJ1-2, with TRBD1 identical over 8 bases. V lost 6 bases to trimming and J lost 7 bases; unmatched junction nucleotides: 19. This CDR3 contains 17 residues. CDR1 is MRHNA and CDR2 is SNTAGT in the germline V gene. In DNA form, the CDR3 reads TGTGCCAGCAGCCCTTTTCCCTCCCGGGACAGGAATTTTGGCTACACCTTC. It codes for CASSPFPSRDRNFGYTF.

The chain links TRBV7-9 to TRBJ2-5; the D is unclear. Trimming pared 5 bases from V and 3 bases from J, leaving 19 bases between. In germline, CDR1 is SEHNR, CDR2 FQNEAQ (reference sequence). CDR3 length: 16 residues. Here the CDR3 reads CASSPSARVGKETQYF. CDR3 nucleotides: TGTGCCAGCAGCCCCTCGGCAAGGGTAGGGAAAGAGACCCAGTACTTC.

The chain joins TRBV10-3 to TRBJ2-7; D tentatively fits TRBD1 or TRBD2 (5 bases each). Trimming stripped 10 bases from V and 0 bases from J, with 19 bases between. Germline V gene sequence: CDR1 ENHRY, CDR2 SYGVKD. The CDR3 is 15 amino acids. The CDR3 DNA reads as TGTGCCAGCAGGGACCCCCGACGGAACTCCTACGAGCAGTACTTC. Its translation: CASRDPRRNSYEQYF.

This sequence joins TRBV7-9 and TRBJ1-3; D call uncertain. V was clipped by 5 bases and J by 8 bases, with 25 bases between them. CDR1 and CDR2 (germline): SEHNR, FQNEAQ (reference sequence). CDR3 size: 17 residues. The CDR3 is CASSQAGGVNYGYTIYF. CDR3 nucleotide sequence: TGTGCCAGCAGCCAGGCCGGCGGGGTCAACTATGGCTACACCATATATTTT.

This clonotype appeared many times. The CDR3: CSVGQGSFQETQYF. As DNA, the CDR3 is TGCAGCGTTGGTCAGGGTTCTTTCCAAGAGACCCAGTACTTC. V and J are TRBV29-1 and TRBJ2-5, with D possibly TRBD1 on 5 matching bases. The CDR3 extends over 14 amino acids. V was shortened by 4 bases and J by 1 base, with 13 bases between the two germline ends. CDR1 and CDR2 (germline): SQVTM, ANQGSEA.

This clonotype has at least ten counts. The V gene is TRBV5-1, the J gene TRBJ2-2; 13 bases are shared with TRBD2. CDR3 length: 15 residues. Germline V lookup: CDR1 SGHRS, CDR2 YFSETQ. V was clipped by 3 bases and J by 6 bases; unmatched bases: 2. CDR3 nucleotide sequence: TGCGCCAGCAGCTCCGGACTAGCGGGAGCCGGGGAGCTGTTTTTT. Its translation is CASSSGLAGAGELFF.

The table lists this clonotype with a few counts. V and J are TRBV9 and TRBJ2-1; D not resolved. Trimming took 0 bases from V and 3 from J, leaving 4 bases between them. Germline CDR1 SGDLS, CDR2 YYNGEE. The CDR3 loop spans 13 amino acids. The CDR3: CASSVADYNEQFF. The CDR3 nucleotides are TGTGCCAGCAGCGTAGCTGACTACAATGAGCAGTTCTTC.

The chain employs TRBV28 and TRBJ1-1; D is unresolved. The CDR3 covers 15 residues. Trimming stripped 2 bases from V and 3 bases from J, with 13 bases between. Looked up from germline, CDR1 is MDHEN and CDR2 is SYDVKM. The CDR3 DNA follows: TGTGCCAGCAGTTTACCAGGAGGTGGTTACACTGAAGCTTTCTTT. It is translated as CASSLPGGGYTEAFF.

The chain uses TRBV6-5 and TRBJ1-6; D remains ambiguous. CDR1 is MNHEY and CDR2 is SVGAGI in the germline V gene. The CDR3 has 13 amino acids. V lost 2 bases and J 10 bases, leaving 9 bases between the germline ends. The CDR3 DNA is TGTGCCAGCAGTTACAACAGAGGATCACCCCTCCACTTT. Protein product: CASSYNRGSPLHF.

The chain has TRBV7-9 and TRBJ1-3; D is perhaps TRBD1 (6 bases). This CDR3 comprises 14 residues. Germline CDR1 and CDR2: SEHNR and FQNEAQ (reference sequence). Trimming pared 4 bases from V and 7 bases from J, leaving 14 bases between. The CDR3 DNA reads as TGTGCCAGCAGCTCAGACTCGGGGGCCAACACCATATATTTT. This gives the protein CASSSDSGANTIYF. Full variable domain (rest looked up from reference TRBV7-9 and TRBJ1-3): DTGVSQNPRHKITKRGQNVTFRCDPISEHNRLYWYRQTLGQGPEFLTYFQNEAQLEKSRLLSDRFSAERPKGSFSTLEIQRTEQGDSAMYLCASSSDSGANTIYFGEGSWLTVV.

This sequence joins TRBV12-3 or TRBV12-4 and TRBJ1-2, with D unclear. The CDR3 has 14 residues. The V and J ends lost 6 bases and 2 bases respectively, with 13 bases between them. CDR3 bases: TGTGCCAGCAGCCCGGTGAGACGAAACTATGGCTACACCTTC. Translating gives CASSPVRRNYGYTF.